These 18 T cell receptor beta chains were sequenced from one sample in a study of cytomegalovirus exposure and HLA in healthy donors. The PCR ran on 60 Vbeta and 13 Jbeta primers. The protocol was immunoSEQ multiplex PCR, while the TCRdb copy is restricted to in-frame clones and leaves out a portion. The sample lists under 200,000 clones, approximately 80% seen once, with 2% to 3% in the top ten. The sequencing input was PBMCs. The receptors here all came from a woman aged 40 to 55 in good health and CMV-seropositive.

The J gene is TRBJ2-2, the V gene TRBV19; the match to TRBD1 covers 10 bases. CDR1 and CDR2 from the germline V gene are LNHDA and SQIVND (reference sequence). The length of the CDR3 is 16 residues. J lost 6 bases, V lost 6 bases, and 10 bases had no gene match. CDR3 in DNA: TGTGCCAGTAGCATGATTGGGACAGGGGTTCCCGGGGAGCTGTTTTTT. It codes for CASSMIGTGVPGELFF.

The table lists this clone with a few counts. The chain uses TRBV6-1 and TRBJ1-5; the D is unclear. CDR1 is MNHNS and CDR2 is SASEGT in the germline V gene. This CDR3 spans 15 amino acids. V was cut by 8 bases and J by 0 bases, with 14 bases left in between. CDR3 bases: TGTGCCAGCGCAAGAACAGATTCTAGCAATCAGCCCCAGCATTTT. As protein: CASARTDSSNQPQHF.

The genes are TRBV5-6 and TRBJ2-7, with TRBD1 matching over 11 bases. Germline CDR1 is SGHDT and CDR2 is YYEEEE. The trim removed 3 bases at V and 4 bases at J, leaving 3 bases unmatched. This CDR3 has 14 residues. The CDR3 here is CASSSGQGAYEQYF. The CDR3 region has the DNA TGTGCCAGCAGCTCCGGACAGGGGGCTTACGAGCAGTACTTC. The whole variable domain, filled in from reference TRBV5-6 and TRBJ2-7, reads DAGVTQSPTHLIKTRGQQVTLRCSPKSGHDTVSWYQQALGQGPQFIFQYYEEEERQRGNFPDRFSGHQFPNYSSELNVNALLLGDSALYLCASSSGQGAYEQYFGPGTRLTVT.

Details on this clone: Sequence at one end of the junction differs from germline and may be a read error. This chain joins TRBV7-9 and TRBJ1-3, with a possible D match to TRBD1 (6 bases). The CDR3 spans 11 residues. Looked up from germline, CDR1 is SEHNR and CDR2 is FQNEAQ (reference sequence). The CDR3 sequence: CASSSQRQVNF. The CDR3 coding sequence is TGTGCCAGCAGCTCCCAGAGACAGGTCAATTTT.

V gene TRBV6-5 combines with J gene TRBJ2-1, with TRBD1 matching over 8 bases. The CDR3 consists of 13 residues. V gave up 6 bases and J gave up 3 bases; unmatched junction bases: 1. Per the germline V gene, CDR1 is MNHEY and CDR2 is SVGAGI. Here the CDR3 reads CASRQGDYNEQFF. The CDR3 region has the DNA TGTGCCAGCAGACAGGGGGACTACAATGAGCAGTTCTTC.

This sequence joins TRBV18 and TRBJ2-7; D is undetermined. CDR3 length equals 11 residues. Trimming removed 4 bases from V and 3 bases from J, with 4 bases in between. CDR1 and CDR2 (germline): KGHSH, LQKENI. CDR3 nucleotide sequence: TGTGCCAGCTCACACAGCTACGAGCAGTACTTC. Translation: CASSHSYEQYF.

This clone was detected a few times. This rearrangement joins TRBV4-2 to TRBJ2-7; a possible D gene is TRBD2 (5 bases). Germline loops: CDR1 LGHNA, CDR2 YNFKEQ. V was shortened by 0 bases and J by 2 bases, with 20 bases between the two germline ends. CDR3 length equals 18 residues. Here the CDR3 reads CASSQDTRGPESPYEQYF. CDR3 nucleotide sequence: TGTGCCAGCAGCCAAGATACCCGGGGTCCCGAAAGCCCCTACGAGCAGTACTTC.

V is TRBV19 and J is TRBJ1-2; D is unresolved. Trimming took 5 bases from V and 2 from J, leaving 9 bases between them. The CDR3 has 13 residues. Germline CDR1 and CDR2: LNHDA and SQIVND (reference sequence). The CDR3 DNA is TGTGCCAGTAGTCCCGACACCAACTATGGCTACACCTTC. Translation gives CASSPDTNYGYTF.

This CDR3 is CASSIHQTANTEAFF. The CDR3 nucleotides read TGTGCCAGTAGTATACATCAGACAGCGAACACTGAAGCTTTCTTT. The chain is built from TRBV19 and TRBJ1-1; perhaps TRBD1 as D (5 bases). Trimming took off 2 bases at V and 1 base at J, with 11 bases between the two ends. The CDR3 sequence is 15 residues long. From germline, CDR1 is LNHDA and CDR2 SQIVND (reference sequence).

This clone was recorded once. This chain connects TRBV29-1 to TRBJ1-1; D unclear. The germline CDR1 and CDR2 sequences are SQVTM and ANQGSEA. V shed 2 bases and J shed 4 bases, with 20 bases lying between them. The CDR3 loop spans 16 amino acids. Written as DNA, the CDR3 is TGCAGCGTTGAAAGGGCCGGGGTCCGAGGGAGCACTGAAGCTTTCTTT. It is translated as CSVERAGVRGSTEAFF. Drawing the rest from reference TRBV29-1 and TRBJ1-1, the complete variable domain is SAVISQKPSRDICQRGTSLTIQCQVDSQVTMMFWYRQQPGQSLTLIATANQGSEATYESGFVIDKFPISRPNLTFSTLTVSNMSPEDSSIYLCSVERAGVRGSTEAFFGQGTRLTVV.

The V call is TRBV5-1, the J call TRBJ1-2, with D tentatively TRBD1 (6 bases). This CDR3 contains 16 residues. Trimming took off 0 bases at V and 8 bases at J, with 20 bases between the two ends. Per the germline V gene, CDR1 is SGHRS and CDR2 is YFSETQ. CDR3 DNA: TGCGCCAGCAGCTTGGCTACTACAGGGTTTTTGGGGGGCTACACCTTC. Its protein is CASSLATTGFLGGYTF.

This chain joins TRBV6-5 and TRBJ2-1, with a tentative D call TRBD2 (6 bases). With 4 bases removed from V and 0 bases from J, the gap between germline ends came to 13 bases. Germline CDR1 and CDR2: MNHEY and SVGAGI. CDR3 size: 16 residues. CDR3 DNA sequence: TGTGCCAGCAGTTCCGCGTCCGGGGGCTCCTACAATGAGCAGTTCTTC. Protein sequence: CASSSASGGSYNEQFF.

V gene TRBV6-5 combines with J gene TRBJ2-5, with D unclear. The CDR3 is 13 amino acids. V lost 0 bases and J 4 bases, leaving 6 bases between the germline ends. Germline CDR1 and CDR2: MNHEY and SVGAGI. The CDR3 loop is CASSYSVGETQYF. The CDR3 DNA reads TGTGCCAGCAGTTACTCTGTCGGAGAGACCCAGTACTTC.

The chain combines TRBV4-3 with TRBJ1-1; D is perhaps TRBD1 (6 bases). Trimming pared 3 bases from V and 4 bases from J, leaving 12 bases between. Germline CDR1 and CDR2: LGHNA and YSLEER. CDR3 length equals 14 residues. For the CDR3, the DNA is TGCGCCAGCAGCCACGGGCAGGGGATCACTGAAGCTTTCTTT. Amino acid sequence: CASSHGQGITEAFF.

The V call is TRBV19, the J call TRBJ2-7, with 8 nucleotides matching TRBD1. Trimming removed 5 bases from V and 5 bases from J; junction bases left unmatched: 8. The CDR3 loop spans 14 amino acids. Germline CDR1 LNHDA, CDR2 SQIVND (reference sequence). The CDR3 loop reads CASSRDRGWDEQYF. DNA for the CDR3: TGTGCCAGTAGTCGCGACAGGGGATGGGACGAGCAGTACTTC.

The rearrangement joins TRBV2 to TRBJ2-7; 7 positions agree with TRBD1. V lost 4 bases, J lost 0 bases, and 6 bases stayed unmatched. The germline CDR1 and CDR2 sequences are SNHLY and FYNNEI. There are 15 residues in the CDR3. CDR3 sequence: CASSGETGSSYEQYF. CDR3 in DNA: TGTGCCAGCAGTGGGGAGACAGGGAGCTCCTACGAGCAGTACTTC.

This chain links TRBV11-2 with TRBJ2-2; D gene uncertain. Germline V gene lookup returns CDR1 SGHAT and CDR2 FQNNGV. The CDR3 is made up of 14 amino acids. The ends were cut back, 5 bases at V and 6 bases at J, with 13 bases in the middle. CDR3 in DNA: TGTGCCAGCAGCCTCGGTGACATGTCCGGGGAGCTGTTTTTT. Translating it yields CASSLGDMSGELFF.

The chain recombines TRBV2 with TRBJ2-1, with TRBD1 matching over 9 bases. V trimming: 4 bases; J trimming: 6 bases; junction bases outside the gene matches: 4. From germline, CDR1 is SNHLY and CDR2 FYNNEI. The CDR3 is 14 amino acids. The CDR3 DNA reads TGTGCCAGCAGTGGGGGACAGGGTTTCAATGAGCAGTTCTTC. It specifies CASSGGQGFNEQFF.